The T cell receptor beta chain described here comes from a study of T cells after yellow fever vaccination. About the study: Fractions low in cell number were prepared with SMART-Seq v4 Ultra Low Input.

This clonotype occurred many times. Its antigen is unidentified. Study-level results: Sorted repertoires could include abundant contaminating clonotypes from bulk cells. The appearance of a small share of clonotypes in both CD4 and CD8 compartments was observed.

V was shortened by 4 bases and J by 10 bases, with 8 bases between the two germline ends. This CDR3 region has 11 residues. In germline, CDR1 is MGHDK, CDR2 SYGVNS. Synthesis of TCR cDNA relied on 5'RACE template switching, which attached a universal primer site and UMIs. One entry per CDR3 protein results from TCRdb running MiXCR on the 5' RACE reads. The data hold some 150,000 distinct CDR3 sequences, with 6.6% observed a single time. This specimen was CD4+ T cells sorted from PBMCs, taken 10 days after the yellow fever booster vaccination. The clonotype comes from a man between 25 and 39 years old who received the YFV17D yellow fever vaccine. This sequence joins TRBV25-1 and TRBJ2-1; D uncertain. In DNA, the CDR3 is TGTGCCAGCAGTGTCGAATTGGAGCAGTTCTTC. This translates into CASSVELEQFF.